Listed here is a single T cell receptor (beta chain). Its antigen is not yet known. No clone much larger than this one lies a single base away; base qualities are absent. Ficoll-Paque density gradient centrifugation was used to isolate PBMCs. This sample is drawn from a study of T-cell memory formation after mild COVID-19 (dated by TCRdb to the early 2020s). Study-wide context: Most TCR sequence clusters were specific to one of the two donors. Two young, previously healthy adult volunteers made up the cohort, one male and one female. In a couple of donors, T-cell clones that expanded and contracted after mild COVID-19 were followed by sequencing TCRalpha and TCRbeta repertoires longitudinally. Points the paper makes about the study in general: SARS-CoV-2 specificity of the second-wave clones peaking on day 37 was not confirmed. From day 15 to 85, contracting clones showed balanced CD4/CD8 phenotypes, whereas a second wave of clones that expanded from day 15 to 37 leaned towards CD4+. Some responding clones were found in pre-infection memory, which suggests that pre-existing cross-reactive memory T cells took part in the SARS-CoV-2 response. The study included only a couple of mild cases, and larger cohorts that include severe cases with pre-infection samples were judged to be necessary. Contracting CD4+ clones turned up mainly in the CM and EM memory subsets, whereas EMRA was where CD8+ clones were enriched.

V lost 3 bases and J lost 0 bases; the stretch between them is 12 bases long. The CDR3 goes from the cysteine to the phenylalanine over 16 residues. The DNA shown is the 48-base CDR3, in frame from base 1. CDR1 and CDR2 are read off the germline V gene as MNHEY and SVGEGT. The reads were generated on an Illumina NovaSeq 6000. TCRalpha and TCRbeta cDNA libraries were built by 5'RACE with constant-segment primers, adding sample barcodes and unique molecular identifiers. Trizol reagent was used to extract RNA from every sample. Amplification of the libraries took two PCR steps, and the second step added a second sample barcode plus Illumina TruSeq adapters. Sequencing of the libraries was done on an Illumina NovaSeq, producing 2 x 150 bp paired-end reads. Concerning the study's data processing: Reads were demultiplexed and collapsed into UMI-guided consensus sequences with migec v1.2.7. Using mixcr v2.1.11, UMI consensuses were aligned to TRA and TRB V and J templates and then assembled into clonotypes. Expanded or contracted clonotypes were those called significant by both edgeR and NoisET, with noise models trained on biological replicates. edgeR calls used a false discovery rate-adjusted p below 0.01 and a log2 fold-change threshold of 1. As an exploratory analysis of dynamics, PCA with hierarchical clustering was applied to max-normalized trajectories of the 1000 most abundant clonotypes. Separately sequenced CD4+ and CD8+ repertoires were used to assign the CD4 or CD8 phenotype of responding clones. The public reads were reanalyzed by TCRdb: fastp trimming at Q25, MiXCR alignment, in-frame beta chains only. Each entry is one CDR3 protein sequence, shown with its most common DNA and genes. None of the V and J calls come from the authors' own analysis; TCRdb made them. The sample yields some 120,000 distinct CDR3 sequences; approximately 15% were counted once. The ten most abundant clones make up 5% to 5.5% of the sample.

The sequenced sample consisted of PBMCs or a T cell subset sorted from them (not recorded which). The chain was built from TRBV6-2 or TRBV6-3 and TRBJ2-4, with no confidently assigned D gene. This clonotype was obtained from a man between 18 and 35 years old who had mild COVID-19 (a few samples of this study predate the infection). The sample titles of this study are shuffled in the database, so cell type and time point are left out; the donor was told from shared clones. The CDR3: CASSYGQSLAKNIQYF. The bases are TGTGCCAGCAGTTATGGGCAGAGCCTAGCCAAAAACATTCAGTACTTC.